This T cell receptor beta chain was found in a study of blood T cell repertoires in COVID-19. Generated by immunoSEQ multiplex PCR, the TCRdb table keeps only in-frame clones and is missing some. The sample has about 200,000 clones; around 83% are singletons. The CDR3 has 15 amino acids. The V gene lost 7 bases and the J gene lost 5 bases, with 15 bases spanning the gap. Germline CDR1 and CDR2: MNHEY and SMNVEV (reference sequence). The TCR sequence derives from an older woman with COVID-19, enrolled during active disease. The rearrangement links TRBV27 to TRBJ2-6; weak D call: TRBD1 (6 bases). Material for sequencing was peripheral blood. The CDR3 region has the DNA TGTGCCAGCAAGTCCTTCGGGGACAGGGCCAACGTCCTGACTTTC. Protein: CASKSFGDRANVLTF.